This T cell receptor (beta chain) was obtained from a study of blood T cell repertoires in COVID-19. V lost 6 bases and J 4 bases, leaving 12 bases between the germline ends. In germline, CDR1 is ENHRY, CDR2 SYGVKD. The CDR3 covers 13 residues. Authors' processing steps: For nucleated cells, counts were estimated from reference gene primer amplification. The assay was immunoSEQ multiplex PCR, and TCRdb's table has in-frame clones only and misses some. V and J calls plus clone size are reproduced from that table; the DNA served to infer D and trimming. The sample yields fewer than 120,000 clones, 85% to 90% seen once.

The receptor comes from a woman between 45 and 60 years old with acute or convalescent COVID-19. The J gene is TRBJ2-5, the V gene TRBV10-3, with D possibly TRBD1 on 7 matching bases. Sample: peripheral blood. The CDR3 DNA reads as TGTGCCATCAGCTCAGGGGGAGGAGAGACCCAGTACTTC. Translation gives CAISSGGGETQYF.